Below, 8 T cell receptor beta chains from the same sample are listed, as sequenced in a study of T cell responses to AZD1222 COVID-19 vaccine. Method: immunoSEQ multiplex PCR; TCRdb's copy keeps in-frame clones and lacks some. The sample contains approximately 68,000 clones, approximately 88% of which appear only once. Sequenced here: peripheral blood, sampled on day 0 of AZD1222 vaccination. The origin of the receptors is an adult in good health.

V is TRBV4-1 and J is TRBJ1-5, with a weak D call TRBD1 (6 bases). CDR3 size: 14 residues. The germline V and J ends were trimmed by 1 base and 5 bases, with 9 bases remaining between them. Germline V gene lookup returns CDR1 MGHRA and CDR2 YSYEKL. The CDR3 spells CASSQGTAHQPQHF. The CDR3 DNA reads TGCGCCAGCAGCCAAGGGACAGCTCATCAGCCCCAGCATTTT.

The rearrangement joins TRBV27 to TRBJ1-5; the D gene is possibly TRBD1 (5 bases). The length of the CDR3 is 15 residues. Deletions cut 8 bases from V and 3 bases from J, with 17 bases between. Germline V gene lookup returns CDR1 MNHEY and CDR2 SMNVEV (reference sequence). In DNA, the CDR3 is TGTGCCAGCTCGGTCGACAGCGCCCTCAATCAGCCCCAGCATTTT. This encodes CASSVDSALNQPQHF.

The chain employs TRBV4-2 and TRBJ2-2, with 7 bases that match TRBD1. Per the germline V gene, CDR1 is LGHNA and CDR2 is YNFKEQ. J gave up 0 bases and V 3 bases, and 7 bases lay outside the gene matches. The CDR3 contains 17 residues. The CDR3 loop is CASSHYTGAANTGELFF. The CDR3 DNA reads TGTGCCAGCAGCCACTACACAGGGGCCGCGAACACCGGGGAGCTGTTTTTT.

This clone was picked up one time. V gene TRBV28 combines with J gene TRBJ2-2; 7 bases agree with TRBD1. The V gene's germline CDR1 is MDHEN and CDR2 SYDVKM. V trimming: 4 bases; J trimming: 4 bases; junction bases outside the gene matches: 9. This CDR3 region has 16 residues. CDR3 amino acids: CASSSPGQTLTGELFF. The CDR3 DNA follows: TGTGCCAGCAGTTCCCCGGGACAGACTCTCACCGGGGAGCTGTTTTTT.

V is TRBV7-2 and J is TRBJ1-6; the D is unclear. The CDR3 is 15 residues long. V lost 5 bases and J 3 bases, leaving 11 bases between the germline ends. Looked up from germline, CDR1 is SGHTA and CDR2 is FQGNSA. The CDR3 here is CASSPDIDYNSPLHF. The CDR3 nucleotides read TGTGCCAGCAGCCCAGACATAGACTATAATTCACCCCTCCACTTT.

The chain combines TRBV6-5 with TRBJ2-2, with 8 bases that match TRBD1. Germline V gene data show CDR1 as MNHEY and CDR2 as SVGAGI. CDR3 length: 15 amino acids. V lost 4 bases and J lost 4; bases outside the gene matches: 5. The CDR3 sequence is CASSLDREFTGELFF. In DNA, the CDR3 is TGTGCCAGCAGTTTGGACAGGGAGTTCACCGGGGAGCTGTTTTTT.

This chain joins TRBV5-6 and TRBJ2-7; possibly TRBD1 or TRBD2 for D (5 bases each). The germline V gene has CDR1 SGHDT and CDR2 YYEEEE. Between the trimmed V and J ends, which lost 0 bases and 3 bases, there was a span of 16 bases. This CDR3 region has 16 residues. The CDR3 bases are TGTGCCAGCAGCTTGGCCACCTCTTGGGGGATCTACGAGCAGTACTTC. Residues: CASSLATSWGIYEQYF.

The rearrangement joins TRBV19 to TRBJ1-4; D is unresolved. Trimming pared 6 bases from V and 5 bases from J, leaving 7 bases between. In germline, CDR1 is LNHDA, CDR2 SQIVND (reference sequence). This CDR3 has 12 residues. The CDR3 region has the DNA TGTGCCAGTAGCCGTAAGAATGAAAAACTGTTTTTT. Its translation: CASSRKNEKLFF. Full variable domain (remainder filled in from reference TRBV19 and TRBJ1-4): DGGITQSPKYLFRKEGQNVTLSCEQNLNHDAMYWYRQDPGQGLRLIYYSQIVNDFQKGDIAEGYSVSREKKESFPLTVTSAQKNPTAFYLCASSRKNEKLFFGSGTQLSVL.